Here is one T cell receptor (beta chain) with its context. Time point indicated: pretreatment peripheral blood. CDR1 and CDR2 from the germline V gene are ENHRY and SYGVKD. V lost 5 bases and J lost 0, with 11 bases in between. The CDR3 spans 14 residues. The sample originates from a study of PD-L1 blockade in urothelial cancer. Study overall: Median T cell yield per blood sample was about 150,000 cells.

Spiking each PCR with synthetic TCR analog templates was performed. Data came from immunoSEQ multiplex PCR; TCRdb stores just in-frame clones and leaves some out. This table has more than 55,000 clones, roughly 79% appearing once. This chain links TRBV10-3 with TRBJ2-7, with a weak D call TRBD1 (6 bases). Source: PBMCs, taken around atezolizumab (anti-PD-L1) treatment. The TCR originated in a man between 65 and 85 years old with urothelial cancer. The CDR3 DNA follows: TGTGCCATCAGTAGTGACAGGTACTCCTACGAGCAGTACTTC. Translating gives CAISSDRYSYEQYF.